This TCR beta chain was sequenced during a study of CD8 T cells in Susac syndrome. On this clonotype itself: Its antigen is as yet unknown.

Reverse transcription of roughly 0.5 to 1 ug RNA was carried out with random hexamers. Multiplex PCR with immunoSEQ amplified the TCR beta CDR3 across 54 Vbeta and 13 Jbeta. In TCRdb, the immunoSEQ multiplex PCR reads were re-called with MiXCR into one record per CDR3 protein. The table lists about 110,000 distinct CDR3 sequences, around 97% of them singletons. General observations from the study: Individuals included in the TCR sequencing and HLA analysis were acknowledged by the study to be relatively few in number.

Age- and sex-matched healthy donors served as the control group. The TCR originated in a human donor in good health. Source material: CD4+ T cells from PBMCs.

CDR3 sequence reads: CSVQVGGSGNQPQHF. CDR3 sequence (DNA): TGCAGCGTCCAGGTCGGGGGGTCTGGCAATCAGCCCCAGCATTTT. V gene TRBV29-1 combines with J gene TRBJ1-5, with a tentative D call TRBD1 (5 bases). The germline CDR1 and CDR2 sequences are SQVTM and ANQGSEA. The CDR3 contains 15 residues. Trimming left V 6 bases short and J 2 bases short, with 17 bases between.